What follows are 22 T cell receptor beta chains derived from one specimen sequenced in a study of regulatory T cells in long-lasting Graves disease. The time point denotes: newly diagnosed GD, antithyroid drugs for less than 3 months. PBMCs were the source of the RNA used for TCR sequencing. CDR3-region Arm-PCR and iRepertoire HTBI primers produced the TCR beta libraries. TCRdb processed the multiplex PCR reads anew with MiXCR; each CDR3 protein has one entry. Altogether about 460,000 distinct CDR3 sequences are present, around 15% being singletons, with the ten largest covering approximately 19%. The data also belong to a second study, concerning T cells in Graves' hyperthyroidism and ophthalmopathy.

Specimen: peripheral blood mononuclear cells (PBMCs), collected at new diagnosis, from a patient treated with antithyroid drugs. All receptors derive from a woman in her fifties or sixties with Graves disease.

The chain couples TRBV14 to TRBJ1-6; tentative D call: TRBD1 (5 bases). The CDR3 consists of 14 residues. The germline CDR1 and CDR2 sequences are SGHDN and FVKESK. Trimming removed 5 bases from V and 5 bases from J, with 10 bases in between. This CDR3 reads CASSTGTHNSPLHF. CDR3 sequence (DNA): TGTGCCAGCAGCACCGGGACCCATAATTCACCCCTCCACTTT.

A few counts support this clonotype. The rearrangement links TRBV30 to TRBJ1-5; the match to TRBD1 covers 11 bases. The CDR3 covers 15 residues. Germline V gives CDR1 GTSNPN, CDR2 SVGIG (reference sequence). Unmatched junction bases numbered 4, after V lost 2 bases and J lost 4 bases. CDR3 in DNA: TGTGCCTGGAGTCGGGACAGGGGGACGAATCAGCCCCAGCATTTT. It yields the protein CAWSRDRGTNQPQHF.

This clonotype was seen only a few times. DNA of the CDR3: TGTGCCAGCAGCCAAGAAGTGGAGCGGGAGGGGTACAATGAGCAGTTCTTC. Its translation is CASSQEVEREGYNEQFF. The chain couples TRBV11-2 to TRBJ2-1; 10 bases map to TRBD2. The germline gives CDR1 SGHAT, CDR2 FQNNGV. This CDR3 spans 17 amino acids. The J segment lost 4 bases and the V segment lost 5 bases, leaving 11 bases of the junction unmatched.

This clonotype has more than one count but fewer than ten. The chain joins TRBV29-1 to TRBJ2-1; the D gene is possibly TRBD2 (6 bases). Per germline, CDR1 SQVTM and CDR2 ANQGSEA. CDR3 size: 13 residues. The V end was cut by 4 bases, the J end by 2 bases, with 9 bases between. CDR3 in DNA: TGCAGCGTTGTCACGGGAGCCTACAATGAGCAGTTCTTC. The encoded protein is CSVVTGAYNEQFF.

In its sample, this clonotype was seen many times. The V and J genes are TRBV20-1 and TRBJ2-7; TRBD2 is a possible D gene (5 bases). Between the trimmed V and J ends, which lost 3 bases and 3 bases, there was a span of 12 bases. The CDR3 has 13 amino acids. The germline V gene has CDR1 DFQATT and CDR2 SNEGSKA (reference sequence). The CDR3 coding sequence is TGCAGTGCTAGGGGTAGCCGGGGCTACGAGCAGTACTTC. It specifies CSARGSRGYEQYF.

This clonotype was seen many times. The genes are TRBV10-3 and TRBJ2-1; 14 bases align to TRBD2. The germline gives CDR1 ENHRY, CDR2 SYGVKD. This CDR3 comprises 15 residues. V dropped 6 bases and J dropped 6; count of bases not matched to a gene: 4. The CDR3 coding sequence is TGTGCCATCAGGGACGGGACTAGCGGGAGCAATGAGCAGTTCTTC. Amino acids: CAIRDGTSGSNEQFF.

This clonotype was recorded many times. V and J are TRBV18 and TRBJ2-1, with a possible D match to TRBD2 (5 bases). Germline V gene sequence: CDR1 KGHSH, CDR2 LQKENI. The CDR3 length is 14 residues. V gave up 2 bases and J gave up 6 bases, with 11 bases separating them. The CDR3 here is CASSPASSGNEQFF. CDR3 DNA: TGTGCCAGCTCACCAGCATCCAGCGGCAATGAGCAGTTCTTC.

The rearrangement links TRBV11-2 to TRBJ2-1; 13 nucleotides agree with TRBD2. This CDR3 is 15 amino acids long. Germline CDR1 and CDR2: SGHAT and FQNNGV. The J segment lost 9 bases and the V segment lost 5 bases, leaving 7 bases of the junction unmatched. CDR3 sequence: CASSLGLAGDVEQFF. CDR3 bases: TGTGCCAGCAGCCTCGGACTAGCGGGAGACGTTGAGCAGTTCTTC. The full variable domain, its missing parts supplied by reference TRBV11-2 and TRBJ2-1, is EAGVAQSPRYKIIEKRQSVAFWCNPISGHATLYWYQQILGQGPKLLIQFQNNGVVDDSQLPKDRFSAERLKGVDSTLKIQPAKLEDSAVYLCASSLGLAGDVEQFFGPGTRLTVL.

As concerns this clonotype: A much bigger clone sits one base away, suggesting this may be a read error. This chain links TRBV2 with TRBJ1-2; TRBD1 agrees at 7 bases. The CDR3 loop spans 13 amino acids. The V gene's germline CDR1 is SNHLY and CDR2 FYNNEI. CDR3 nucleotide sequence: TGTGCCAGCAGTGAAGGTCGGACAGGAGGCTACGCCTTC. Translating gives CASSEGRTGGYAF.

The J gene is TRBJ1-1, the V gene TRBV7-9; 9 bases fit TRBD1. Germline CDR1 and CDR2: SEHNR and FQNEAQ (reference sequence). CDR3 length: 14 amino acids. The V and J ends lost 5 bases and 5 bases, in that order; junction bases with no gene match: 6. This CDR3 is CASSVGQGRTEAFF. CDR3 in DNA: TGTGCCAGCAGCGTGGGACAGGGTAGGACTGAAGCTTTCTTT. Combining the CDR3 with reference TRBV7-9 and TRBJ1-1 gives the whole variable domain DTGVSQNPRHKITKRGQNVTFRCDPISEHNRLYWYRQTLGQGPEFLTYFQNEAQLEKSRLLSDRFSAERPKGSFSTLEIQRTEQGDSAMYLCASSVGQGRTEAFFGQGTRLTVV.

A single count supports this clonotype. It differs at one base from a far larger clone, so likely a read error. The chain couples TRBV6-2 or TRBV6-3 to TRBJ2-7; 8 bases align to TRBD2. Germline lookup yields CDR1 MNHEY and CDR2 SVGEGT. CDR3 length: 16 amino acids. Here the CDR3 reads CAGSGPLGTSVSEQYF. The DNA of the CDR3 is TGTGCCGGCAGTGGACCCCTGGGGACTAGTGTATCCGAGCAGTACTTC.

To note about this clonotype: A much larger clone lies one base from this, so it may be a read error. The V and J genes are TRBV29-1 and TRBJ2-7, with 9 nucleotides matching TRBD1. CDR3 size: 12 residues. J was trimmed by 9 bases and V by 6 bases; bases with no gene match: 9. Germline CDR1 is SQVTM and CDR2 is ANQGSEA. The DNA for the CDR3 is TGCAGCGTCCCTACTATGGACAGGGGGCAGTACTTC. Protein product: CSVPTMDRGQYF.

This clonotype occurred many times. The chain uses TRBV5-1 and TRBJ2-7; D unresolved. This CDR3 is 15 amino acids long. Trimming shortened V by 0 bases and J by 5 bases, and 15 bases separated the two germline ends. Germline V gives CDR1 SGHRS, CDR2 YFSETQ. CDR3 nucleotide sequence: TGCGCCAGCAGCTTGGAAAAGAGATCTTTCCACGAGCAGTACTTC. Translation: CASSLEKRSFHEQYF.

This clonotype has just a few counts. This chain connects TRBV19 to TRBJ1-2; 10 nucleotides match TRBD1. In germline, CDR1 is LNHDA, CDR2 SQIVND (reference sequence). This CDR3 comprises 14 residues. With 4 bases clipped from V and 6 bases from J, the junction kept 5 bases outside the gene matches. The CDR3 reads CASSTRTGGDGYTF. The CDR3 DNA is TGTGCCAGTAGTACCCGGACAGGGGGAGATGGCTACACCTTC. Based on the CDR3 plus reference TRBV19 and TRBJ1-2, the full variable domain is DGGITQSPKYLFRKEGQNVTLSCEQNLNHDAMYWYRQDPGQGLRLIYYSQIVNDFQKGDIAEGYSVSREKKESFPLTVTSAQKNPTAFYLCASSTRTGGDGYTFGSGTRLTVV.

This clonotype has a count of ten or more. V usage is TRBV2 and J usage is TRBJ1-4; D is perhaps TRBD1 (5 bases). CDR1 and CDR2 from the germline V gene are SNHLY and FYNNEI. The CDR3 totals 15 residues. Trimming removed 6 bases at V and 2 bases at J, with 13 bases between. CDR3 residues: CASSEQTATNEKLFF. Here the CDR3 DNA reads TGTGCCAGCAGCGAACAGACAGCGACTAATGAAAAACTGTTTTTT.

This clonotype showed up many times. This sequence joins TRBV6-1 and TRBJ2-7; 8 bases agree with TRBD1. The germline CDR1 and CDR2 sequences are MNHNS and SASEGT. CDR3 size: 12 residues. V shed 6 bases and J 7 bases; nucleotides not matched to a gene: 5. CDR3 region: CASRATGVEQYF. Written as DNA, the CDR3 is TGTGCCAGCAGAGCGACAGGGGTTGAGCAGTACTTC.

This clonotype was seen at least ten times. The chain couples TRBV12-3 or TRBV12-4 to TRBJ2-7; perhaps TRBD2 as D (6 bases). V was clipped by 6 bases and J by 2 bases, with 11 bases between them. The CDR3 covers 13 residues. In nucleotides, the CDR3 is TGTGCCAGCAGCCCCGGGAGCGCCTACGAGCAGTACTTC. The encoded protein is CASSPGSAYEQYF.

In its sample, this clonotype was seen many times. The chain recombines TRBV6-1 with TRBJ1-2; no firm D call. The V and J ends lost 6 bases and 2 bases respectively, with 7 bases between them. This CDR3 region has 12 residues. The germline V gene has CDR1 MNHNS and CDR2 SASEGT. The CDR3, as DNA: TGTGCCAGCAGGTCACAGAACTATGGCTACACCTTC. The encoded protein is CASRSQNYGYTF.

The table lists this clonotype with many counts. The chain couples TRBV12-3 or TRBV12-4 to TRBJ2-7; 9 bases align to TRBD1. This CDR3 region has 15 residues. V lost 3 bases to trimming and J lost 2 bases; unmatched junction nucleotides: 5. CDR3 coding DNA: TGTGCCAGCAGTTTTAGGGGACAGGGAACCTACGAGCAGTACTTC. It encodes CASSFRGQGTYEQYF.

This clonotype was seen many times. J is TRBJ1-4 and V is TRBV6-1; TRBD1 agrees at 9 bases. V lost 6 bases and J lost 6; bases outside the gene matches: 8. Germline V gene sequence: CDR1 MNHNS, CDR2 SASEGT. The CDR3 length is 15 residues. This CDR3 is CASSNSDRGYEKLFF. DNA for the CDR3: TGTGCCAGCAGCAACTCCGACAGGGGGTATGAAAAACTGTTTTTT.

This clonotype has a handful of counts. The chain uses TRBV12-3 or TRBV12-4 and TRBJ1-6; a possible D gene is TRBD1 (5 bases). V lost 6 bases and J 9 bases, leaving 12 bases between the germline ends. The length of the CDR3 is 13 residues. The CDR3 coding sequence is TGTGCCAGCAGCTCCTTAAGGGGTTCACCCCTCCACTTT. This sequence encodes CASSSLRGSPLHF.

J is TRBJ1-2 and V is TRBV19; the D is unclear. V was shortened by 3 bases and J by 1 base, with 6 bases between the two germline ends. CDR3 length: 13 amino acids. The germline V gene has CDR1 LNHDA and CDR2 SQIVND (reference sequence). The CDR3 reads CASSMDINYGYTF. The CDR3 DNA reads TGTGCCAGTAGTATGGATATTAACTATGGCTACACCTTC.